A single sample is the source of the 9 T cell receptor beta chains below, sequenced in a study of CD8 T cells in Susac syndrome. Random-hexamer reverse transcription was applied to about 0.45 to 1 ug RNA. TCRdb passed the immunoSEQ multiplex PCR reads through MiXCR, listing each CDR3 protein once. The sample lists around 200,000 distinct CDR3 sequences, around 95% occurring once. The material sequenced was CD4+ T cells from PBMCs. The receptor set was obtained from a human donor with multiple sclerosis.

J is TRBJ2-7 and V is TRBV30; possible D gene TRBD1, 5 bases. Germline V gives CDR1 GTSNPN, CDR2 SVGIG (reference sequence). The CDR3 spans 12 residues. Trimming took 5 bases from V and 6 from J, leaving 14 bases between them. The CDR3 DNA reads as TGTGCCTGGGCAGGGTCCCCCTCCGAGCAGTACTTC. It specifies CAWAGSPSEQYF.

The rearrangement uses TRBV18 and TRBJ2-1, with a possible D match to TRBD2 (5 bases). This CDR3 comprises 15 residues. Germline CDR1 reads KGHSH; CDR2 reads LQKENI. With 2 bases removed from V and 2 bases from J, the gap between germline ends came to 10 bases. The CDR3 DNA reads TGTGCCAGCTCACCAGGCTCGGGGACCTACAATGAGCAGTTCTTC. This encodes CASSPGSGTYNEQFF.

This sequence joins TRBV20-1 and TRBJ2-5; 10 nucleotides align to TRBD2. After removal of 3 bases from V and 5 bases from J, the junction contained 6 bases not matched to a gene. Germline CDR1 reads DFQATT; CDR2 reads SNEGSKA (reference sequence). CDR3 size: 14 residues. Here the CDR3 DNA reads TGCAGTGCTAGGGAAGCGGGGGGGCTTGAGACCCAGTACTTC. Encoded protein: CSAREAGGLETQYF.

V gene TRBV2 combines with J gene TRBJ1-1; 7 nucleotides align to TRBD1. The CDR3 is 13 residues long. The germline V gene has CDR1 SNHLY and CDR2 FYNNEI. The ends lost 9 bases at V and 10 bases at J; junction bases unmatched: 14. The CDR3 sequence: CASVSVTGIRAFF. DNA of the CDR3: TGTGCCAGTGTCTCCGTGACAGGGATAAGAGCTTTCTTT.

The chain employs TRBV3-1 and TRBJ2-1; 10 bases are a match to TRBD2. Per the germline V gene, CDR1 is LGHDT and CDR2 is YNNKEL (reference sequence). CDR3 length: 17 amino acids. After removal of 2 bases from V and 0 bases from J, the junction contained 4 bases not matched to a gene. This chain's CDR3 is CASSQTSGASSYNEQFF. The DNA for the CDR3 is TGTGCCAGCAGCCAAACTAGCGGGGCCAGCTCCTACAATGAGCAGTTCTTC.

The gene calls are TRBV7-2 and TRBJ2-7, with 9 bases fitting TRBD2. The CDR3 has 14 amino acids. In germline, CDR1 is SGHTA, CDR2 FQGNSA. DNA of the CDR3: TGTGCCAGCAGCCTAGCGGGGACGCACTACGAGCAGTACGTC. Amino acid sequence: CASSLAGTHYEQYV.

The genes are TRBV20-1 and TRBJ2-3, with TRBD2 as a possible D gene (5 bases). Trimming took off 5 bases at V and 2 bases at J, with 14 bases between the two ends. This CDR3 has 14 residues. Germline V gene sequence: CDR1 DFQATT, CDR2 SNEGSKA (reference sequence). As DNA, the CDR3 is TGCAGTGCTCGAGCCCGGGGATCCACAGATACGCAGTATTTT. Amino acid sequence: CSARARGSTDTQYF.

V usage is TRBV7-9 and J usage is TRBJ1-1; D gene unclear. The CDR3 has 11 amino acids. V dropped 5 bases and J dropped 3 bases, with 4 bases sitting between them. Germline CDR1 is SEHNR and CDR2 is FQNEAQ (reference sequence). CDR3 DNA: TGTGCCAGCAGCCTCTACACTGAAGCTTTCTTT. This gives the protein CASSLYTEAFF.

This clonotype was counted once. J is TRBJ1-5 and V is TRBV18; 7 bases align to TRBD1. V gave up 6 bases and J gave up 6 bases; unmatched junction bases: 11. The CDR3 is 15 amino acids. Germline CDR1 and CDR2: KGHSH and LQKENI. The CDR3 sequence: CASSVTGTALQPQHF. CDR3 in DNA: TGTGCCAGCTCGGTGACCGGGACAGCACTTCAGCCCCAGCATTTT.